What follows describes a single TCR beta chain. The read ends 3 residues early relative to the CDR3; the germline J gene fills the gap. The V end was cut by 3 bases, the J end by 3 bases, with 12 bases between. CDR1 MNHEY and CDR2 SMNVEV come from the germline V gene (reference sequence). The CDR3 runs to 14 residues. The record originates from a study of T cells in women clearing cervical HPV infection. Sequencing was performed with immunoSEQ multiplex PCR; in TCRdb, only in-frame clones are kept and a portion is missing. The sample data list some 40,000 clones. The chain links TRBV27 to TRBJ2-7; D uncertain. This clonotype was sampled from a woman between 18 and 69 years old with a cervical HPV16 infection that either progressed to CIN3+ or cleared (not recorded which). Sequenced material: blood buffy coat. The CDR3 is CASSFQANVYEQYF. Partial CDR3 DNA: TGTGCCAGCAGTTTTCAGGCAAATGTCTACGAG.